The 3 T cell receptor beta chains in this list originate from one sample, sequenced in a study of Graves' ophthalmopathy and Graves' hyperthyroidism. RNA transcripts provided the template for amplifying TCR beta CDR3 regions. First-round RT-PCR relied on HTBI primers, and a second-round multiplex PCR came next. TCRdb re-derived calls from the multiplex PCR reads in MiXCR, one entry per CDR3 protein. The sample has around 400,000 distinct CDR3 sequences; approximately 20% are singletons. Sequenced input: peripheral blood. These receptors came from a woman aged 18-29 years with Graves' ophthalmopathy.

This clonotype was counted at least ten times. V gene TRBV6-6 combines with J gene TRBJ2-5; D perhaps matches TRBD1 (5 bases). Germline values: CDR1 MNHNY, CDR2 SVGAGI (reference sequence). This CDR3 comprises 14 residues. Trimming took off 6 bases at V and 1 base at J, with 12 bases between the two ends. CDR3 protein: CASRTVGVQETQYF. The CDR3 DNA is TGTGCCAGCAGGACAGTAGGGGTCCAAGAGACCCAGTACTTC.

In this sample, this clonotype turned up many times. The V and J genes are TRBV20-1 and TRBJ2-7; TRBD2 agrees at 8 bases. Germline CDR1 reads DFQATT; CDR2 reads SNEGSKA (reference sequence). The CDR3 has 14 amino acids. Trimming took 3 bases from V and 0 from J; bases not matched to a gene: 4. Written as DNA, the CDR3 is TGCAGTGCTAGGGGTAGCGGGATCTCCTACGAGCAGTACTTC. It specifies CSARGSGISYEQYF.

This chain connects TRBV5-6 to TRBJ1-2; 9 bases line up with TRBD1. Trimming cost V 3 bases and J 4 bases; bases outside gene matches: 10. The CDR3 has 16 amino acids. The V gene's germline CDR1 is SGHDT and CDR2 YYEEEE. The CDR3 spells CASSSNTGGAFYGYTF. The CDR3 nucleotides read TGTGCCAGCAGCTCGAACACAGGGGGCGCGTTCTATGGCTACACCTTC.